This entry concerns a single T cell receptor beta chain. Its antigen is undetermined. The V gene's germline CDR1 is SGHNT and CDR2 YYREEE (reference sequence). The CDR3 has 16 amino acids. Trimming stripped 1 base from V and 5 bases from J, with 18 bases between. Produced via immunoSEQ multiplex PCR; TCRdb's table is partial and in-frame only. This sample yields more than 95,000 clones, of which around 80% are seen a single time; approximately 5% belongs to the top ten. The sample comes from a study of radiation and T cells in renal cell carcinoma. Study in general: Nephrectomy followed 15 Gy stereotactic body radiation by 4 weeks.

Whole-study findings and limits: From baseline, blood top tumor clonotypes peaked at 2 weeks post-radiation. Baseline intratumoral clonotype presence is unknown without pretreatment biopsies.

The time point was: blood 2 weeks post-SBRT. Treatment of the sample: 15 Gy SBRT to primary tumor, nephrectomy 4 weeks later. The patient's renal cell carcinoma had clear cell pathology. The sequencing used blood, collected from a patient whose treatment included radiotherapy and nephrectomy. The J gene is TRBJ2-5, the V gene TRBV5-4, with D tentatively TRBD1 (6 bases). The receptor comes from a man over 45 with renal cell carcinoma. CDR3 DNA sequence: TGTGCCAGCAGCTTGCCACCTTCAACAGGGAGCGAGACCCAGTACTTC. Protein product: CASSLPPSTGSETQYF. Using reference TRBV5-4 and TRBJ2-5 for the parts outside the CDR3, the full variable domain is ETGVTQSPTHLIKTRGQQVTLRCSSQSGHNTVSWYQQALGQGPQFIFQYYREEENGRGNFPPRFSGLQFPNYSSELNVNALELDDSALYLCASSLPPSTGSETQYFGPGTRLLVL.